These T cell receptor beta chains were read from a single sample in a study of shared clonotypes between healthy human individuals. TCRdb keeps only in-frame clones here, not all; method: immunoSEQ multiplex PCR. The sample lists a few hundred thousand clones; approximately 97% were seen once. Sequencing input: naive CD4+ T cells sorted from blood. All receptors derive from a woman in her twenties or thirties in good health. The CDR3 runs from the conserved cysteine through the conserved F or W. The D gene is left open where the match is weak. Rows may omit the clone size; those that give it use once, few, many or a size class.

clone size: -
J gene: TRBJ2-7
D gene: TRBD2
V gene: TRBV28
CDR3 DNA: TGTGCCAGCATCCGGTACACTAGCGCCGCCCACGAGCAGTACTTC
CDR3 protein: CASIRYTSAAHEQYF

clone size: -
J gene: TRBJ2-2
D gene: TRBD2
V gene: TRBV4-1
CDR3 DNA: TGCGCCAGCAGCCAGCTCGACGGGAGGGTCGGCACCGGGGAGCTGTTTTTT
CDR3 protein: CASSQLDGRVGTGELFF

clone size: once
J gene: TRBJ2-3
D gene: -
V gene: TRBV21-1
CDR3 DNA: TGTGCCAGCAGCAAAGCTCCGGACAGGGGAGATACGCAGTATTTT
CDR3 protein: CASSKAPDRGDTQYF

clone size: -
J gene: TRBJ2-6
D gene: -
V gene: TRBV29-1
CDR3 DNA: TGCAGCGTTGTGGACGGCTTCTCTGGGGCCAACGTCCTGACTTTC
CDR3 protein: CSVVDGFSGANVLTF

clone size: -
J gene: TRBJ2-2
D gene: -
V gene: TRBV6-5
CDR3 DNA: TGTGCCACCGGAGCGGATCCGAACACCGGGGAGCTGTTTTTT
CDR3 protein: CATGADPNTGELFF

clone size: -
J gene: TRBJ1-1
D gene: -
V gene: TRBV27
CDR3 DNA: TGTGCCAGCAGTACCGGGGCTCGCACTGAAGCTTTCTTT
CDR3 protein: CASSTGARTEAFF

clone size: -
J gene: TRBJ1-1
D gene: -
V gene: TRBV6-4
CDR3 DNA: TGTGCCAGCTCTCTACAGGGGAACACTGAAGCTTTCTTT
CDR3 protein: CASSLQGNTEAFF

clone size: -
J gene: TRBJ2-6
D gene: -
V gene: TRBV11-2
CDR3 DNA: TGTGCCAGCAGCCCCTCGGCACCTGGGGCCAACGTCCTGACTTTC
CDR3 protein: CASSPSAPGANVLTF

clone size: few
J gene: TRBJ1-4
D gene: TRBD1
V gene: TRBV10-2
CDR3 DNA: TGCGCCAGCAGGGGACAGGGGGCTGCTAATGAAAAACTGTTTTTT
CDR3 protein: CASRGQGAANEKLFF

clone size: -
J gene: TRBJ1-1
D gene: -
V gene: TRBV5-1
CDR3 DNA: TGCGCCAGCAGCTCCAATACGGGGCCCGACACTGAAGCTTTCTTT
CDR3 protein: CASSSNTGPDTEAFF

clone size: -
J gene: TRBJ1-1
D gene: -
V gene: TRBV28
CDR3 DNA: TGTGCCAGCAGTGGGGGTCTTTACACTGAAGCTTTCTTT
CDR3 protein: CASSGGLYTEAFF

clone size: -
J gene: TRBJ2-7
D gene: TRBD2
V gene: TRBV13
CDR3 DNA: TGTGCCAGCAGATTAGCGGGAGGGAGGTACGAGCAGTACTTC
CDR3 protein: CASRLAGGRYEQYF

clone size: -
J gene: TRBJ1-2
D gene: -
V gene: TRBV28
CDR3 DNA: TGTGCCAGCAGTATCCCAACAGGGCCATGGGGCTACACCTTC
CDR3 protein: CASSIPTGPWGYTF

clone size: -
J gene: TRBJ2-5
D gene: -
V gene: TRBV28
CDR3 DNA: TGTGCCAGTTCTCCGGGGATGGTAGCTGATAGAAAAGAGACCCAGTACTTC
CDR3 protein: CASSPGMVADRKETQYF

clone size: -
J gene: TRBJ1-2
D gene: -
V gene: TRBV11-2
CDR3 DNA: TGTGCCAGCAAGTCCCCAGGAGATATTCGCTACACCTTC
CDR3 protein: CASKSPGDIRYTF

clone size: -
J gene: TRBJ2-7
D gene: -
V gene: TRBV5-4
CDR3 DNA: TGTGCCAGCAGCTCGAGGGTACTCCCTCGGGAGCAGTACTTC
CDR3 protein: CASSSRVLPREQYF

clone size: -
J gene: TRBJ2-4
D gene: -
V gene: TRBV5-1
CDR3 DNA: TGCGCCAGCAGCTTGGTGGGGGGCTCGGCCAAAAACATTCAGTACTTC
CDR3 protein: CASSLVGGSAKNIQYF

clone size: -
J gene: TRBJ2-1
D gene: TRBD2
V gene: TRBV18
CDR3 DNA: TGTGCCAGCTGTACTAGCGTGGGGGGAAATGAGCAGTTCTTC
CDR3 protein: CASCTSVGGNEQFF

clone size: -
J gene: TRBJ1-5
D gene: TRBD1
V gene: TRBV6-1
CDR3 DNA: TGTGCCAGCAGTGAGACAGGGGGCAATCAGCCCCAGCATTTT
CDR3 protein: CASSETGGNQPQHF

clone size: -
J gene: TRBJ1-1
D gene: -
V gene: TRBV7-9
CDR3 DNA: TGTGCCAGCTCAGGAGGAAACACTGAAGCTTTCTTT
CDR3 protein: CASSGGNTEAFF

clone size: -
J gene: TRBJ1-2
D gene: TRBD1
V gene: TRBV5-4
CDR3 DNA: TGTGCCAGCAGCTCGGGACAGGGAATGAACTATGGCTACACCTTC
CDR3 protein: CASSSGQGMNYGYTF

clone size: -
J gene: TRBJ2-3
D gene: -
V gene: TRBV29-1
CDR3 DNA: TGCAGTATATGGACCCCGGGGACAGATACGCAGTATTTT
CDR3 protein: CSIWTPGTDTQYF

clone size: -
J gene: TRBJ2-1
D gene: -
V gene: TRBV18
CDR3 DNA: TGTGCCAGCTCACCACCAGGTACGGATGAGCAGTTCTTC
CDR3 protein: CASSPPGTDEQFF

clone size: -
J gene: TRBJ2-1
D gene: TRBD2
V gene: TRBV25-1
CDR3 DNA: TGTGCCAGCAGTGAATACGGTAGCGGGAGCCACAATGAGCAGTTCTTC
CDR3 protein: CASSEYGSGSHNEQFF

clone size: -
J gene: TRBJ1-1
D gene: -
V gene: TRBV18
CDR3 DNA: TGTGCCAGCTCACCAGTGACACACAACACTGAAGCTTTCTTT
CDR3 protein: CASSPVTHNTEAFF

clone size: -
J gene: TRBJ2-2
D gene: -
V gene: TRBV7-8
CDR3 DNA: TGTGCCAGCAGCGCCAAAAGGGGCAGGGGTCTTACCGGGGAGCTGTTTTTT
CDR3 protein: CASSAKRGRGLTGELFF

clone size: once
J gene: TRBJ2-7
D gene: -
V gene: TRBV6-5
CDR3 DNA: TGTGCCAGCAGTTACTCGTCACGGTACGAGCAGTACTTC
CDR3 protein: CASSYSSRYEQYF

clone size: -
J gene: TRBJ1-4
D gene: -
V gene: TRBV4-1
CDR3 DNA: TGCGCCAGCAGCCAAGTCCGGAGGGGGTCTAATGAAAAACTGTTTTTT
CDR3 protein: CASSQVRRGSNEKLFF

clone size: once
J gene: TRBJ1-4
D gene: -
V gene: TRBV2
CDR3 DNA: TGTGCCAGCAGTGAAGGGTCGCCTAATGAAAAACTGTTTTTT
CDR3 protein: CASSEGSPNEKLFF